One sample yielded the 3 T cell receptor beta chains listed below, sequenced in a study of cytomegalovirus exposure and HLA in healthy donors. The PCR ran on 60 Vbeta and 13 Jbeta primers. The data were produced by immunoSEQ multiplex PCR, yet TCRdb's version contains in-frame clones alone and is incomplete. This sample yields about 120,000 clones, of which about three quarters are seen a single time; less than 3% belongs to the top ten. Sequencing used PBMCs. Receptor source: a woman aged 40 to 55 in good health and CMV-seropositive.

This clone was detected only once. J is TRBJ1-1 and V is TRBV9; D not resolved. Between the trimmed V and J ends, which lost 3 bases and 0 bases, there was a span of 9 bases. Germline-derived CDR1 and CDR2 are SGDLS and YYNGEE. This CDR3 has 14 amino acids. The chain's CDR3 is CASSGNVMNTEAFF. In DNA form, the CDR3 reads TGTGCCAGCAGCGGTAATGTTATGAACACTGAAGCTTTCTTT.

This sequence joins TRBV30 and TRBJ2-2; D may be TRBD1 (6 bases). Trimming removed 2 bases from V and 3 bases from J, with 10 bases in between. Germline V gene sequence: CDR1 GTSNPN, CDR2 SVGIG (reference sequence). The CDR3 runs 14 residues. CDR3 nucleotide sequence: TGTGCCTGGAGTCACGGACAGTACACCGGGGAGCTGTTTTTT. It encodes CAWSHGQYTGELFF.

The chain is built from TRBV7-2 and TRBJ2-1, with 10 bases identical to TRBD2. Unmatched junction bases numbered 4, after V lost 4 bases and J lost 4 bases. Germline CDR1 reads SGHTA; CDR2 reads FQGNSA. The CDR3 loop spans 15 amino acids. The CDR3 region has the DNA TGTGCCAGCAGCTCGATAGCGGGAGGTTACAATGAGCAGTTCTTC. Amino acid sequence: CASSSIAGGYNEQFF. The whole variable domain, remainder taken from reference TRBV7-2 and TRBJ2-1, is GAGVSQSPSNKVTEKGKDVELRCDPISGHTALYWYRQSLGQGLEFLIYFQGNSAPDKSGLPSDRFSAERTGGSVSTLTIQRTQQEDSAVYLCASSSIAGGYNEQFFGPGTRLTVL.